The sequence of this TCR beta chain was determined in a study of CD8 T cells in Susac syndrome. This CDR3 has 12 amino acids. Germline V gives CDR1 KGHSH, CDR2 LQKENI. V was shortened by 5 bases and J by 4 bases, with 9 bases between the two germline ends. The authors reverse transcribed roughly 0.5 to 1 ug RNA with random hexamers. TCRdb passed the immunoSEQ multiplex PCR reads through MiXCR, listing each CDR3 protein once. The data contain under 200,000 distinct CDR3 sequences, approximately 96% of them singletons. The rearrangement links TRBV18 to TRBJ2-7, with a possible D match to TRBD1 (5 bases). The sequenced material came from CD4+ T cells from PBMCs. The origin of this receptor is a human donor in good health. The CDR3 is CASSRTKYEQYF. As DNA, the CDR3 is TGTGCCAGCTCAAGGACAAAGTACGAGCAGTACTTC. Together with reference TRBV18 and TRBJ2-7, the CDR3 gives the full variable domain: NAGVMQNPRHLVRRRGQEARLRCSPMKGHSHVYWYRQLPEEGLKFMVYLQKENIIDESGMPKERFSAEFPKEGPSILRIQQVVRGDSAAYFCASSRTKYEQYFGPGTRLTVT.